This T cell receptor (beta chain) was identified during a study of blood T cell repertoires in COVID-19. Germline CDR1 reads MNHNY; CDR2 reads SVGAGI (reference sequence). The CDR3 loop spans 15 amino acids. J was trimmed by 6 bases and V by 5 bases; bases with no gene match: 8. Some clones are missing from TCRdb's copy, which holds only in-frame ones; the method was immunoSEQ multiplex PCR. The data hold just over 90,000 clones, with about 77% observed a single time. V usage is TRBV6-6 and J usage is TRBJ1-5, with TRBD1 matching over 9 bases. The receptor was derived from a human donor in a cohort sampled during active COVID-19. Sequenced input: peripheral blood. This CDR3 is CASSQSTGGSQPQHF. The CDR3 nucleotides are TGTGCCAGCAGTCAATCTACAGGGGGCAGTCAGCCCCAGCATTTT.